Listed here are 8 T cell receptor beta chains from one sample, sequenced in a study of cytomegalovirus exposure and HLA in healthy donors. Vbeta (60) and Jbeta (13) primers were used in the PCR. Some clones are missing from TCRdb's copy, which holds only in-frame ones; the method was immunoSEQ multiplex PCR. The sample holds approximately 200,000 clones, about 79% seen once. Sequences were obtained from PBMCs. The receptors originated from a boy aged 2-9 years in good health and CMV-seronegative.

The CDR3 DNA reads TGTGCCAGCAGTGGACTAGCGGGGTATAGCACAGATACGCAGTATTTT. Residues: CASSGLAGYSTDTQYF. V usage is TRBV25-1 and J usage is TRBJ2-3, with TRBD2 matching 11 bases. The CDR3 is made up of 16 amino acids. Germline V gene lookup returns CDR1 MGHDK and CDR2 SYGVNS. V was clipped by 4 bases and J by 0 bases; unmatched bases: 3.

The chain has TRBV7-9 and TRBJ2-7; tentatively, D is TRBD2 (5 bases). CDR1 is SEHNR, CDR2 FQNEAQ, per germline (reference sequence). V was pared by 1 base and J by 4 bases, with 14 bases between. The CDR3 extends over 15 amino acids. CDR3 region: CASSLGPRPGYEQYF. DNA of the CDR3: TGTGCCAGCAGCTTAGGGCCCAGGCCGGGATACGAGCAGTACTTC.

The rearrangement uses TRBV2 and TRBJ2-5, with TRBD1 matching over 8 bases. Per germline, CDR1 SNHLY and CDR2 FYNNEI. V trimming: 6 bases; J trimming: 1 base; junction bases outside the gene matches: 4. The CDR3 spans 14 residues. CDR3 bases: TGTGCCAGCAGATTGGACAGGGTCCAAGAGACCCAGTACTTC. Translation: CASRLDRVQETQYF.

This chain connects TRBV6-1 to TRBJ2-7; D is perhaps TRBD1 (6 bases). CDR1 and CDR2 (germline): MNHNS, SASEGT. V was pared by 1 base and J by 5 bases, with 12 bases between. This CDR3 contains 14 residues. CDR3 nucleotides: TGTGCCAGCAGTGAAGGGGGGACAACCAACGAGCAGTACTTC. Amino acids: CASSEGGTTNEQYF.

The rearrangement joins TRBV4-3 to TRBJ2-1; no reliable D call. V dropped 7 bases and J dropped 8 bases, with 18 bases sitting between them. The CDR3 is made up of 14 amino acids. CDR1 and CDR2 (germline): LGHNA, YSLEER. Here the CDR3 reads CASNQASTVDEQFF. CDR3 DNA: TGCGCCAGCAACCAGGCTAGTACCGTCGATGAGCAGTTCTTC.

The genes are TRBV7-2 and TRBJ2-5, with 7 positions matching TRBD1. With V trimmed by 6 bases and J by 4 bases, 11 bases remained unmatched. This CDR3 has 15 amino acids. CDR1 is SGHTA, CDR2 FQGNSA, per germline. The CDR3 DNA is TGTGCCAGCAGAACACGGGACAGTATGGGAGAGACCCAGTACTTC. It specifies CASRTRDSMGETQYF.

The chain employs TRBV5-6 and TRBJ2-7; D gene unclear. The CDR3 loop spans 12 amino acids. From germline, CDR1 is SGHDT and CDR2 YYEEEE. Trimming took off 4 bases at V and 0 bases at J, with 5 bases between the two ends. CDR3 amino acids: CASSQISYEQYF. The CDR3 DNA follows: TGTGCCAGCAGCCAGATCTCCTACGAGCAGTACTTC.

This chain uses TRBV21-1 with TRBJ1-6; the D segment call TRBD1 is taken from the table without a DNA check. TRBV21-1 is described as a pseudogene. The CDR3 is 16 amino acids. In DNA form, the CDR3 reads TGTGCCAGCAGCAAAAACGGGGCGCGGACAGAGAGACCCCTCCACTTT. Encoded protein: CASSKNGARTERPLHF.